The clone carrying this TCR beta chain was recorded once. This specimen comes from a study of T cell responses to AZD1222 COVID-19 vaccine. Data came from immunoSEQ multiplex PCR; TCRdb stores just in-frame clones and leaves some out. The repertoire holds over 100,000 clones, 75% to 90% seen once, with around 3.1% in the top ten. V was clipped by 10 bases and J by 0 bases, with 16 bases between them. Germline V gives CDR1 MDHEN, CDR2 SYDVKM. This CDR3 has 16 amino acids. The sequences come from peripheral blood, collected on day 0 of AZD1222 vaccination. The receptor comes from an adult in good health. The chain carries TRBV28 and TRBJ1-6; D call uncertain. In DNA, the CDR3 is TGTGCCACCTGCCTATGGCTAAGCTCCTATAATTCACCCCTCCACTTT. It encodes CATCLWLSSYNSPLHF.